The present entry profiles one T cell receptor beta chain with its context. Its target is unknown. Cells were stimulated with overlapping HIV-1 Gag 15-mer peptides. Memory cells lacking CD40L and CD69 with high CD45RO were sorted. The data were taken from a study of persistence of HIV-infected CD4 T cells. The immunoSEQ assay was version 4, run in survey mode. Sequenced by immunoSEQ multiplex PCR; TCRdb stores in-frame clones only, minus some. The data show tens of thousands of clones, with roughly 82% seen just once and 18% held by the top ten. Whole-study results and caveats: CMV- and Gag-responding cells had lower TCRbeta richness than CD3/CD28-responding cells.

Germline V gene sequence: CDR1 LNHDA, CDR2 SQIVND (reference sequence). CDR3 length equals 14 residues. Trimming took 4 bases from V and 6 from J, leaving 13 bases between them. Source: CD4+ T cells sorted from PBMCs after approximately 19-hour stimulation, taken from a patient who received antiretroviral therapy. The J gene is TRBJ2-1, the V gene TRBV19; D might be TRBD1 or TRBD2, each matching 5 bases. The receptor's source is an adult woman with HIV who was CMV-seropositive. The CDR3 sequence: CASSNYGGGNEQFF. The CDR3 DNA follows: TGTGCCAGTAGTAATTACGGTGGGGGCAATGAGCAGTTCTTC. The whole variable domain, filled in from reference TRBV19 and TRBJ2-1, reads DGGITQSPKYLFRKEGQNVTLSCEQNLNHDAMYWYRQDPGQGLRLIYYSQIVNDFQKGDIAEGYSVSREKKESFPLTVTSAQKNPTAFYLCASSNYGGGNEQFFGPGTRLTVL.